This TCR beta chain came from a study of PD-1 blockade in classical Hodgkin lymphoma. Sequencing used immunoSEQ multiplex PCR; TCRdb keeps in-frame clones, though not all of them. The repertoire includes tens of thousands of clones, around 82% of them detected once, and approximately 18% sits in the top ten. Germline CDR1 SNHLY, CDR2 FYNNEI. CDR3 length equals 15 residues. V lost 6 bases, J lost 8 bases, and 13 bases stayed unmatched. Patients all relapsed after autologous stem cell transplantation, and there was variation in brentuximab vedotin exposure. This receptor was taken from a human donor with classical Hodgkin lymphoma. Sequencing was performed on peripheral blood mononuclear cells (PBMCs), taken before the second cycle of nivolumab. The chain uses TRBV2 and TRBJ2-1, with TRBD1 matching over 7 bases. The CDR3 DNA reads TGTGCCAGCAGGGAACAGGGGATTAACCCCCATGAGCAGTTCTTC. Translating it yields CASREQGINPHEQFF.